One and the same sample provided the 27 T cell receptor beta chains below, sequenced in a study of shared clonotypes between healthy human individuals. Produced via immunoSEQ multiplex PCR; TCRdb's table is partial and in-frame only. The table includes 2,100,000 or so clones, approximately 94% detected once. The sequenced sample consisted of naive CD4+ T cells sorted from blood. The subset is: CD45RA+ positively selected. These receptors were obtained from a man between 18 and 35 years old in good health.

This sequence joins TRBV9 and TRBJ1-1; a weak D match, TRBD1 (6 bases). Germline V CDR1 and CDR2: SGDLS, YYNGEE. V lost 0 bases and J 6 bases, leaving 12 bases between the germline ends. This CDR3 has 14 residues. CDR3 sequence reads: CASSVEHRAAEAFF. The CDR3 DNA follows: TGTGCCAGCAGCGTAGAACACAGGGCGGCTGAAGCTTTCTTT.

The CDR3 DNA reads as TGTGCCAGCAGTACCGTTAAGGGCCGTATTATTACCGGGGAGCTGTTTTTT. Protein sequence: CASSTVKGRIITGELFF. The chain links TRBV27 to TRBJ2-2; D is uncertain. CDR3 length: 17 residues. Looked up from germline, CDR1 is MNHEY and CDR2 is SMNVEV (reference sequence). The V and J ends lost 5 bases and 5 bases respectively, with 21 bases between them.

In regard to this clone: Other DNA sequences of this sample code for an identical CDR3. The V call is TRBV6-5, the J call TRBJ1-2, with a tentative D call TRBD1 (5 bases). Trimming cost V 3 bases and J 5 bases, with 7 bases left between them. Germline CDR1 reads MNHEY; CDR2 reads SVGAGI. The CDR3 totals 12 residues. The CDR3: CASSYQGYGYTF. In DNA, the CDR3 is TGTGCCAGCAGTTATCAGGGTTATGGCTACACCTTC.

The chain links TRBV27 to TRBJ1-4; D perhaps matches TRBD1 (5 bases). This CDR3 has 15 amino acids. V was shortened by 6 bases and J by 4 bases, with 15 bases between the two germline ends. Germline lookup yields CDR1 MNHEY and CDR2 SMNVEV (reference sequence). CDR3 coding DNA: TGTGCCAGCAGGCCGCAGGGCGGGGGTAATGAAAAACTGTTTTTT. Protein sequence: CASRPQGGGNEKLFF.

The rearrangement joins TRBV11-2 to TRBJ2-7, with D unclear. Germline CDR1 and CDR2: SGHAT and FQNNGV. Between the trimmed V and J ends, which lost 1 base and 0 bases, there was a span of 10 bases. CDR3 length: 15 amino acids. CDR3: CASSLGSYSSYEQYF. CDR3 nucleotides: TGTGCCAGCAGCTTAGGTTCCTACAGCTCCTACGAGCAGTACTTC.

The chain couples TRBV19 to TRBJ1-6; D gene ambiguous. Germline V gene sequence: CDR1 LNHDA, CDR2 SQIVND (reference sequence). Trimming removed 3 bases at V and 9 bases at J, with 24 bases between. The CDR3 consists of 18 residues. CDR3 nucleotide sequence: TGTGCCAGTAGTATGGGGAAACACAGCGGGAGGACTCGTTCACCCCTCCACTTT. Translation: CASSMGKHSGRTRSPLHF.

This clone was seen a handful of times. The chain joins TRBV7-2 to TRBJ2-7; 7 bases are shared with TRBD1. The CDR3 spans 12 residues. J was trimmed by 5 bases and V by 5 bases; bases with no gene match: 3. The germline CDR1 and CDR2 sequences are SGHTA and FQGNSA. The CDR3 bases are TGTGCCAGCAGCGAGACAGGGAACGAGCAGTACTTC. Translating gives CASSETGNEQYF.

This rearrangement joins TRBV5-6 to TRBJ2-6, with TRBD1 matching 9 bases. Germline-derived CDR1 and CDR2 are SGHDT and YYEEEE. This CDR3 is 18 amino acids long. V trimming: 1 base; J trimming: 0 bases; junction bases outside the gene matches: 5. The CDR3 protein is CASSLFGTGFSGANVLTF. CDR3 sequence (DNA): TGTGCCAGCAGCTTGTTTGGGACAGGGTTCTCTGGGGCCAACGTCCTGACTTTC.

This sequence joins TRBV6-5 and TRBJ1-1; 7 positions match TRBD1. The CDR3 loop spans 15 amino acids. The V and J ends lost 6 bases and 2 bases, in that order; junction bases with no gene match: 9. From germline, CDR1 is MNHEY and CDR2 SVGAGI. The chain's CDR3 is CASSRGTARNTEAFF. The DNA for the CDR3 is TGTGCCAGCAGCCGAGGGACAGCGAGAAACACTGAAGCTTTCTTT.

This chain's CDR3 is CASSVSQGSYEQYF. The CDR3 DNA reads TGTGCCAGCAGTGTGTCTCAGGGATCCTACGAGCAGTACTTC. The V call is TRBV2, the J call TRBJ2-7; D possibly corresponds to TRBD1 (5 bases). Germline V gene data show CDR1 as SNHLY and CDR2 as FYNNEI. Trimming cost V 4 bases and J 1 base, with 11 bases left between them. This CDR3 contains 14 residues.

This rearrangement joins TRBV28 to TRBJ1-3; the match to TRBD1 covers 9 bases. Germline V lookup: CDR1 MDHEN, CDR2 SYDVKM. J gave up 5 bases and V 5 bases, and 1 base lay outside the gene matches. This CDR3 spans 13 amino acids. CDR3 sequence (DNA): TGTGCCAGCAGTGGACAGGGGAGAAACACCATATATTTT. Its protein is CASSGQGRNTIYF.

In regard to this clone: Other nucleotide sequences in the sample specify the same CDR3. The chain recombines TRBV5-1 with TRBJ2-7; TRBD1 agrees at 7 bases. The V and J ends lost 4 bases and 1 base, in that order; junction bases with no gene match: 2. Germline values: CDR1 SGHRS, CDR2 YFSETQ. The CDR3 length is 13 residues. The CDR3 loop reads CASSRTGSYEQYF. CDR3 DNA sequence: TGCGCCAGCAGCAGGACAGGATCCTACGAGCAGTACTTC. Drawing the rest from reference TRBV5-1 and TRBJ2-7, the complete variable domain is KAGVTQTPRYLIKTRGQQVTLSCSPISGHRSVSWYQQTPGQGLQFLFEYFSETQRNKGNFPGRFSGRQFSNSRSEMNVSTLELGDSALYLCASSRTGSYEQYFGPGTRLTVT.

This clone has only one observation. V gene TRBV19 combines with J gene TRBJ1-1, with D perhaps TRBD1 (5 bases). CDR3 length equals 14 residues. Germline V gene lookup returns CDR1 LNHDA and CDR2 SQIVND (reference sequence). The V and J ends lost 5 bases and 0 bases respectively, with 10 bases between them. This chain's CDR3 is CASSGQGLNTEAFF. CDR3 coding DNA: TGTGCCAGTAGTGGTCAGGGTTTGAACACTGAAGCTTTCTTT.

The chain employs TRBV9 and TRBJ2-1, with TRBD2 identical over 11 bases. From germline, CDR1 is SGDLS and CDR2 YYNGEE. The CDR3 runs to 15 residues. With 4 bases clipped from V and 8 bases from J, the junction kept 8 bases outside the gene matches. The CDR3 DNA sequence: TGTGCCAGCAGCATCGCGGGGACTAGCGGAGATGAGCAGTTCTTC. Translation: CASSIAGTSGDEQFF.

Comments on this clone: This specimen includes other DNA sequences encoding the same CDR3. V usage is TRBV15 and J usage is TRBJ2-5; TRBD1 matches at 10 bases. V was clipped by 1 base and J by 5 bases; unmatched bases: 1. CDR3 size: 14 residues. The V gene's germline CDR1 is LNHNV and CDR2 YYDKDF (reference sequence). CDR3 in amino acids: CATSRGTGGETQYF. The CDR3 DNA reads TGTGCCACCAGCAGAGGGACAGGGGGGGAGACCCAGTACTTC.

The chain is built from TRBV5-1 and TRBJ2-7, with TRBD2 matching 8 bases. V gave up 0 bases and J gave up 4 bases; unmatched junction bases: 9. Germline loops: CDR1 SGHRS, CDR2 YFSETQ. The CDR3 contains 16 residues. Written as DNA, the CDR3 is TGCGCCAGCAGCTTGGCCGGGCGAGCGGGAGCTTACGAGCAGTACTTC. This codes for CASSLAGRAGAYEQYF.

The CDR3 region is CASSALGQGFYTF. The CDR3, as DNA: TGCGCCAGCAGCGCACTGGGACAGGGGTTCTACACCTTC. This sequence joins TRBV5-1 and TRBJ1-2; 10 bases match TRBD1. The CDR3 covers 13 residues. CDR1 is SGHRS, CDR2 YFSETQ, per germline. The J segment lost 10 bases and the V segment lost 4 bases, leaving 7 bases of the junction unmatched.

This chain links TRBV5-1 with TRBJ1-2, with D tentatively TRBD1 (6 bases). This CDR3 is built from 13 residues. V was clipped by 4 bases and J by 7 bases, with 14 bases between them. Germline V lookup: CDR1 SGHRS, CDR2 YFSETQ. The CDR3 is CASSDTGITGYTF. The CDR3 bases are TGCGCCAGCAGCGACACAGGGATTACTGGCTACACCTTC.

The CDR3 loop reads CASSQETGGSNSPLHF. The CDR3 DNA follows: TGCGCCAGCAGTCAGGAGACAGGGGGCTCGAATTCACCCCTCCACTTT. This chain connects TRBV23-1 to TRBJ1-6; 10 bases are a match to TRBD1. TRBV23-1 is known as an ORF, though its function is uncertain. Unmatched junction bases numbered 6, after V lost 3 bases and J lost 7 bases. The CDR3 length is 16 residues.

V and J are TRBV5-5 and TRBJ1-1; D is unresolved. CDR3 size: 15 residues. V dropped 0 bases and J dropped 0 bases, with 9 bases sitting between them. Looked up from germline, CDR1 is SGHKS and CDR2 is YYEKEE (reference sequence). CDR3 nucleotides: TGTGCCAGCAGCTTGGGGGCTTACCTGAACACTGAAGCTTTCTTT. Translating gives CASSLGAYLNTEAFF.

This chain connects TRBV6-1 to TRBJ2-5; 7 nucleotides agree with TRBD1. Germline CDR1 reads MNHNS; CDR2 reads SASEGT. V lost 2 bases, J lost 4 bases, and 7 bases stayed unmatched. The CDR3 loop spans 15 amino acids. CDR3 DNA: TGTGCCAGCAGTGAAATGGGACAGAAATTAGAGACCCAGTACTTC. It yields the protein CASSEMGQKLETQYF.

To note about this clone: The same CDR3 can be traced to other DNA sequences in this sample. The chain recombines TRBV9 with TRBJ2-7, with 8 bases aligning to TRBD2. Germline V CDR1 and CDR2: SGDLS, YYNGEE. The CDR3 covers 15 residues. Unmatched junction bases numbered 2, after V lost 0 bases and J lost 0 bases. CDR3 in DNA: TGTGCCAGCAGCGTAGCGGCGGGGGGCTCCTACGAGCAGTACTTC. Its translation is CASSVAAGGSYEQYF.

Regarding this clone: This same CDR3 is encoded by further DNA sequences in the sample. The rearrangement uses TRBV5-1 and TRBJ2-5, with no clear D. The CDR3 totals 14 residues. V was shortened by 2 bases and J by 2 bases, with 10 bases between the two germline ends. The germline gives CDR1 SGHRS, CDR2 YFSETQ. The CDR3 DNA is TGCGCCAGCAGCTTAAACACCGGGCAAGAGACCCAGTACTTC. Translated: CASSLNTGQETQYF.

J is TRBJ1-5 and V is TRBV7-2, with 8 bases fitting TRBD1. Germline V gene lookup returns CDR1 SGHTA and CDR2 FQGNSA. The CDR3 contains 17 residues. Germline trimming cut 2 bases from V and 2 bases from J; bases unmatched to any gene: 8. Here the CDR3 reads CASSLNLQGARNQPQHF. The CDR3, as DNA: TGTGCCAGCAGCTTAAACCTTCAGGGGGCGCGCAATCAGCCCCAGCATTTT. The whole variable domain, filled in from reference TRBV7-2 and TRBJ1-5, reads GAGVSQSPSNKVTEKGKDVELRCDPISGHTALYWYRQSLGQGLEFLIYFQGNSAPDKSGLPSDRFSAERTGGSVSTLTIQRTQQEDSAVYLCASSLNLQGARNQPQHFGDGTRLSIL.

The gene calls are TRBV27 and TRBJ1-4; D possibly corresponds to TRBD1 (5 bases). Germline CDR1 is MNHEY and CDR2 is SMNVEV (reference sequence). Trimming cost V 5 bases and J 7 bases, with 14 bases left between them. The CDR3 totals 14 residues. CDR3 nucleotides: TGTGCCAGCAGTCTCTCCCTGAGGGGTGAAAAACTGTTTTTT. Protein: CASSLSLRGEKLFF. Full variable domain (missing parts from reference TRBV27 and TRBJ1-4): EAQVTQNPRYLITVTGKKLTVTCSQNMNHEYMSWYRQDPGLGLRQIYYSMNVEVTDKGDVPEGYKVSRKEKRNFPLILESPSPNQTSLYFCASSLSLRGEKLFFGSGTQLSVL.

In its sample, this clone was seen once. The chain joins TRBV5-6 to TRBJ1-2; D is uncertain. The CDR3 is 15 residues long. Germline-derived CDR1 and CDR2 are SGHDT and YYEEEE. V was trimmed by 3 bases and J by 4 bases, leaving 16 bases between them. The CDR3 coding sequence is TGTGCCAGCAGCTCGACCCTTGGGAACGCCTATGGCTACACCTTC. Its protein product is CASSSTLGNAYGYTF.

This clone was seen once. The chain links TRBV29-1 to TRBJ2-7; D unresolved. The CDR3 sequence is 12 residues long. V lost 4 bases and J lost 0, with 7 bases in between. Germline values: CDR1 SQVTM, CDR2 ANQGSEA. CDR3 sequence (DNA): TGCAGCGTTGCCTCTAGCTCCTACGAGCAGTACTTC. It is translated as CSVASSSYEQYF.